These 9 T cell receptor beta chains were all obtained from the same sample, sequenced in a study of OX40 agonist ivuxolimab in advanced cancers. The protocol was immunoSEQ multiplex PCR, while the TCRdb copy is restricted to in-frame clones and leaves out a portion. The data contain about 70,000 clones, roughly 86% of them singletons. This specimen consisted of CD4+ or CD8+ T cells sorted from blood, obtained in a trial of the OX40 agonist ivuxolimab. These receptors came from an adult with an advanced solid tumor such as melanoma, head and neck, liver or kidney cancer.

The chain links TRBV9 to TRBJ2-1, with 7 positions matching TRBD2. CDR1 is SGDLS and CDR2 is YYNGEE in the germline V gene. The CDR3 has 13 amino acids. The J segment lost 10 bases and the V segment lost 3 bases, leaving 7 bases of the junction unmatched. The DNA for the CDR3 is TGTGCCAGCAGCGGCGCTAAGGGAGGGGAGCAGTTCTTC. The encoded protein is CASSGAKGGEQFF.

Turning to this clone: Other DNA variants within this sample encode the same CDR3. CDR3 in amino acids: CATSSDRTKTQYF. The DNA for the CDR3 is TGTGCCACATCCTCGGACAGGACAAAGACCCAGTACTTC. The J gene is TRBJ2-5, the V gene TRBV5-5; 7 bases are shared with TRBD1. The germline V gene has CDR1 SGHKS and CDR2 YYEKEE (reference sequence). The CDR3 is 13 residues long. Losses at the gene ends were 9 bases for V and 6 bases for J; bases not matched to a gene: 11.

Notes on this clone: The sample has other DNA sequences that encode this CDR3 too. The J gene is TRBJ2-3, the V gene TRBV6-5, with D possibly TRBD1 on 5 matching bases. Germline CDR1 and CDR2: MNHEY and SVGAGI. This CDR3 spans 13 amino acids. V lost 5 bases to trimming and J lost 1 base, with 7 bases between them. CDR3 coding DNA: TGTGCCAGCAGTGTGACAGGCACAGATACGCAGTATTTT. Its translation: CASSVTGTDTQYF.

As to this clone: Other DNA sequences from this sample encode an identical CDR3 as well. The chain recombines TRBV7-9 with TRBJ2-3, with 8 bases identical to TRBD2. The germline V gene encodes CDR1 SEHNR and CDR2 FQNEAQ (reference sequence). The length of the CDR3 is 17 residues. Trimming at V came to 5 bases and at J to 9 bases, leaving 19 bases not matched to a gene. The CDR3 DNA follows: TGTGCCAGCAGCCCGCTCCTGTCGCGGGGGGCGGGCAACACGCAGTATTTT. Translation: CASSPLLSRGAGNTQYF. The entire variable domain, with the rest obtained from reference TRBV7-9 and TRBJ2-3, is as follows: DTGVSQNPRHKITKRGQNVTFRCDPISEHNRLYWYRQTLGQGPEFLTYFQNEAQLEKSRLLSDRFSAERPKGSFSTLEIQRTEQGDSAMYLCASSPLLSRGAGNTQYFGPGTRLTVL.

This sequence joins TRBV5-1 and TRBJ1-4; TRBD1 agrees at 10 bases. After removal of 0 bases from V and 3 bases from J, the junction contained 2 bases not matched to a gene. Germline values: CDR1 SGHRS, CDR2 YFSETQ. This CDR3 contains 16 residues. The CDR3 region is CASSLGDRGANEKLFF. The CDR3 region has the DNA TGCGCCAGCAGCTTGGGGGACAGGGGCGCTAATGAAAAACTGTTTTTT.

The rearrangement uses TRBV15 and TRBJ2-1, with TRBD2 matching over 7 bases. V shed 1 base and J 9 bases; nucleotides not matched to a gene: 12. Germline loops: CDR1 LNHNV, CDR2 YYDKDF (reference sequence). There are 16 residues in the CDR3. CDR3 region: CATSRGGGSLEGEQFF. The CDR3 DNA sequence: TGTGCCACCAGCAGAGGAGGCGGGAGCCTCGAGGGTGAGCAGTTCTTC. The variable domain in full, completed from reference TRBV15 and TRBJ2-1, reads DAMVIQNPRYQVTQFGKPVTLSCSQTLNHNVMYWYQQKSSQAPKLLFHYYDKDFNNEADTPDNFQSRRPNTSFCFLDIRSPGLGDTAMYLCATSRGGGSLEGEQFFGPGTRLTVL.

The rearrangement links TRBV5-6 to TRBJ2-5; TRBD1 agrees at 9 bases. The V gene end was trimmed by 4 bases and the J gene end by 4 bases; junction bases not matched to a gene: 8. Per the germline V gene, CDR1 is SGHDT and CDR2 is YYEEEE. CDR3 length equals 15 residues. The CDR3 nucleotides are TGTGCCAGCAGCGTTACAGGGGGCAGAGGAGAGACCCAGTACTTC. This sequence encodes CASSVTGGRGETQYF.

The chain joins TRBV11-2 to TRBJ1-2; D gene ambiguous. Germline values: CDR1 SGHAT, CDR2 FQNNGV. V lost 5 bases to trimming and J lost 1 base, with 11 bases between them. The CDR3 length is 14 residues. CDR3 sequence (DNA): TGTGCCAGCAGCCCCGCTTTCGGTAACTATGGCTACACCTTC. Translation: CASSPAFGNYGYTF.

The J gene is TRBJ1-2, the V gene TRBV19; tentatively, D is TRBD1 (5 bases). V dropped 7 bases and J dropped 7 bases, with 19 bases sitting between them. CDR1 and CDR2 (germline): LNHDA, SQIVND (reference sequence). This CDR3 comprises 14 residues. CDR3 nucleotide sequence: TGTGCCAGTACCTCGAGGGGTGCAGACCCTGGCTACACCTTC. This sequence encodes CASTSRGADPGYTF.